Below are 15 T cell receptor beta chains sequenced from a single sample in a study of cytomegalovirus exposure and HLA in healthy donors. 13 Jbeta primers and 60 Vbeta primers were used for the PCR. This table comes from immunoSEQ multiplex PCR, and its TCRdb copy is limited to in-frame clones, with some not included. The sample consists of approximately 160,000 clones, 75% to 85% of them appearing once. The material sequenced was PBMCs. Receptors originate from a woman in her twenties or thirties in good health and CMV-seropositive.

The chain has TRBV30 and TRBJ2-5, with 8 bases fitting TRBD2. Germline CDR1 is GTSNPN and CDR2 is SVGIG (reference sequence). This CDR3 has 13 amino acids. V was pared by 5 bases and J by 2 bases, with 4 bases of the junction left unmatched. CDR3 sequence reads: CAWERGGQETQYF. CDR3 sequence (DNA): TGTGCCTGGGAACGGGGGGGTCAAGAGACCCAGTACTTC.

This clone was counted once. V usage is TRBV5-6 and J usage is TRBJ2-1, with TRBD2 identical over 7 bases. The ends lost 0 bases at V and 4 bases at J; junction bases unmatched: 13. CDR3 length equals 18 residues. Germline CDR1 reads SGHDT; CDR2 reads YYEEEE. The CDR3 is CASSLAAALAGEYNEQFF. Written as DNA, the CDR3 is TGTGCCAGCAGCTTGGCCGCGGCCTTGGCGGGAGAGTACAATGAGCAGTTCTTC.

The CDR3 here is CASSSTDADTQYF. Written as DNA, the CDR3 is TGTGCCAGTAGTTCGACAGATGCAGATACGCAGTATTTT. This chain links TRBV19 with TRBJ2-3, with D tentatively TRBD1 (5 bases). The CDR3 runs to 13 residues. Trimming left V 5 bases short and J 4 bases short, with 10 bases between. The germline V gene has CDR1 LNHDA and CDR2 SQIVND (reference sequence).

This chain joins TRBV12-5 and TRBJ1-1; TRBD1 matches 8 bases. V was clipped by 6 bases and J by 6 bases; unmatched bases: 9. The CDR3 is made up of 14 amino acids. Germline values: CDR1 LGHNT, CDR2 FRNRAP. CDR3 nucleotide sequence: TGTGCTAGTGGACCGGACAGGGTGTTGGCTGAAGCTTTCTTT. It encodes CASGPDRVLAEAFF.

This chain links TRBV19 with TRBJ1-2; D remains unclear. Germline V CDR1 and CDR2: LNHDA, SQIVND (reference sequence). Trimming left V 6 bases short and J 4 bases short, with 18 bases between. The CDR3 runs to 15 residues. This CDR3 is CASRNSGRASYGYTF. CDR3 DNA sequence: TGTGCCAGTAGAAATAGCGGGAGGGCCTCCTATGGCTACACCTTC. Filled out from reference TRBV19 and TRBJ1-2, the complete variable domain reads DGGITQSPKYLFRKEGQNVTLSCEQNLNHDAMYWYRQDPGQGLRLIYYSQIVNDFQKGDIAEGYSVSREKKESFPLTVTSAQKNPTAFYLCASRNSGRASYGYTFGSGTRLTVV.

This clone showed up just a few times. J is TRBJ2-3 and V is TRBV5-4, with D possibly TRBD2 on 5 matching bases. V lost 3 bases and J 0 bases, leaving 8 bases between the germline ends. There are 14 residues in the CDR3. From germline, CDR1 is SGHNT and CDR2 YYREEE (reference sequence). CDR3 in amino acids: CASSWTGSTDTQYF. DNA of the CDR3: TGTGCCAGCAGCTGGACGGGAAGCACAGATACGCAGTATTTT.

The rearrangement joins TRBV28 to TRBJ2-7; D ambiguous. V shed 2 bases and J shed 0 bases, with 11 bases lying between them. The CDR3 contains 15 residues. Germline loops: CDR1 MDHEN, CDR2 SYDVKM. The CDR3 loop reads CASSLLPPISYEQYF. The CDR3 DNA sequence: TGTGCCAGCAGTTTACTACCCCCAATCTCCTACGAGCAGTACTTC.

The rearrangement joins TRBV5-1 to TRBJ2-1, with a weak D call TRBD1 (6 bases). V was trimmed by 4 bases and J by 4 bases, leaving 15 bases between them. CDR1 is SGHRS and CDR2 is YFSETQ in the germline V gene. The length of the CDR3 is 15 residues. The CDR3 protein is CASSRGRGLYNEQFF. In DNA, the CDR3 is TGCGCCAGCAGCAGGGGCAGGGGCCTTTACAATGAGCAGTTCTTC.

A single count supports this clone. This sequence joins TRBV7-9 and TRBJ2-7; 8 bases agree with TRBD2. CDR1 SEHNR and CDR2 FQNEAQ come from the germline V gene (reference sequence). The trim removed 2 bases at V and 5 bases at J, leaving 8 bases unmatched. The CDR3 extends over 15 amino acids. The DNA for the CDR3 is TGTGCCAGCAGCTTAAGCGGGGGCGCTGGGCACGAGCAGTACTTC. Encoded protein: CASSLSGGAGHEQYF.

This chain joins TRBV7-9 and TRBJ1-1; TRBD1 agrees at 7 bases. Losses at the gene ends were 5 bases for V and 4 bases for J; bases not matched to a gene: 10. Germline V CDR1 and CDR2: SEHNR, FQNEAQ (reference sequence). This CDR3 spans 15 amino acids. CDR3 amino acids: CASSPPTGKGTEAFF. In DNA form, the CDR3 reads TGTGCCAGCAGCCCGCCGACAGGGAAGGGCACTGAAGCTTTCTTT.

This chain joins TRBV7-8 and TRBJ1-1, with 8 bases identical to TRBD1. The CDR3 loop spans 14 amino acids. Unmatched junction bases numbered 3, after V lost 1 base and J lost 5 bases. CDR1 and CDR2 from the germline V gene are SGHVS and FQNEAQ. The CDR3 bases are TGTGCCAGCAGCTTAGTAGACAGGGGAACTGAAGCTTTCTTT. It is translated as CASSLVDRGTEAFF.

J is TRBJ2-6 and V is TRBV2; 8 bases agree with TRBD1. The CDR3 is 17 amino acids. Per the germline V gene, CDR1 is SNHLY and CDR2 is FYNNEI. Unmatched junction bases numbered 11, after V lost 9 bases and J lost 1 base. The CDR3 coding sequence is TGTGCCAGGGATAAGGACAGGGAGGTTTCTGGGGCCAACGTCCTGACTTTC. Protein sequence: CARDKDREVSGANVLTF.

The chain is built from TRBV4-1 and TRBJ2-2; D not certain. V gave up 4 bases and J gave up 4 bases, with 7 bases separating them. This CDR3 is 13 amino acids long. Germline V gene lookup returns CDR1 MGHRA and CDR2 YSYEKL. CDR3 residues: CASSPRSTGELFF. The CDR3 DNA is TGCGCCAGCAGCCCGAGGAGCACCGGGGAGCTGTTTTTT.

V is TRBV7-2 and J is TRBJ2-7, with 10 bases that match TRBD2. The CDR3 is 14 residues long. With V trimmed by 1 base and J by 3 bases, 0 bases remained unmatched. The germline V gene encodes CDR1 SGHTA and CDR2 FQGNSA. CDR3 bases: TGTGCCAGCAGCTTAGGACTAGCGGGCTACGAGCAGTACTTC. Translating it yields CASSLGLAGYEQYF.

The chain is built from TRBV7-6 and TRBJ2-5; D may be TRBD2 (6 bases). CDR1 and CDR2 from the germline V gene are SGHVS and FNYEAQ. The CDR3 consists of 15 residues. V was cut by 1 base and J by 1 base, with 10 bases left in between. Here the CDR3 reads CASSLGGTLQETQYF. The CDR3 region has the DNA TGTGCCAGCAGCTTAGGGGGGACTCTCCAAGAGACCCAGTACTTC.